The 21 T cell receptor beta chains below were found in one sample sequenced in a study of blood T cells in healthy people across ages. Sample-barcoded 5' priming and a J-beta primer mix drove a second PCR of about 6 to 11 cycles. TCRdb reprocessed the 5' RACE reads with MiXCR, giving one entry per CDR3 protein. The data show about 760,000 distinct CDR3 sequences, just under 25% seen once. These same records also appear under a second study, on T cells of mothers and their children.

Sequencing input: blood. The receptors were gathered from a boy aged 5-17 years in good health.

This sequence joins TRBV24-1 and TRBJ2-5, with 7 bases identical to TRBD2. Trimming took 4 bases from V and 0 from J; bases not matched to a gene: 13. Germline assignment: CDR1 KGHDR and CDR2 SFDVKD. This CDR3 contains 18 residues. Here the CDR3 DNA reads TGTGCCACCAGTGAGGCCTTTACTGGCGGGGGTAACCAAGAGACCCAGTACTTC. It is translated as CATSEAFTGGGNQETQYF.

This clonotype was counted between two and nine times. The chain combines TRBV9 with TRBJ1-2; perhaps TRBD1 as D (6 bases). Germline V gives CDR1 SGDLS, CDR2 YYNGEE. The CDR3 has 15 amino acids. V was clipped by 5 bases and J by 3 bases, with 17 bases between them. CDR3 coding DNA: TGTGCCAGCAGTTCTGATAACGGGGGCGACTATGGCTACACCTTC. It translates to CASSSDNGGDYGYTF.

Only a few counts were recorded for this clonotype. The V call is TRBV18, the J call TRBJ1-1; D is unclear. CDR1 is KGHSH, CDR2 LQKENI, per germline. The V end was cut by 6 bases, the J end by 0 bases, with 11 bases between. The CDR3 totals 14 residues. CDR3 DNA sequence: TGTGCCAGCTCGCCCGGACTGGTGAACACTGAAGCTTTCTTT. Residues: CASSPGLVNTEAFF.

This clonotype was counted once. The chain combines TRBV29-1 with TRBJ2-5, with D possibly matching TRBD1 (6 bases). This CDR3 region has 14 residues. V shed 3 bases and J shed 5 bases, with 16 bases lying between them. Germline CDR1 SQVTM, CDR2 ANQGSEA. CDR3 nucleotides: TGCAGCGTTGACGGGCGAACTAGGGGGGAGACCCAGTACTTC. Amino acids: CSVDGRTRGETQYF.

This clonotype was seen a handful of times. V gene TRBV2 combines with J gene TRBJ2-1; D ambiguous. Germline CDR1 SNHLY, CDR2 FYNNEI. V lost 6 bases, J lost 0 bases, and 9 bases lay in between. The CDR3 contains 14 residues. CDR3 sequence (DNA): TGTGCCAGCAGGACGGGTTTCTCCTACAATGAGCAGTTCTTC. It specifies CASRTGFSYNEQFF.

In its sample, this clonotype was seen a few times. The chain employs TRBV12-3 or TRBV12-4 and TRBJ2-7, with D maybe TRBD1 (6 bases). CDR3 length: 14 amino acids. With 6 bases removed from V and 3 bases from J, the gap between germline ends came to 15 bases. The CDR3 region has the DNA TGTGCCAGCAGCCGGAGACAGGCCCTCTACGAGCAGTACTTC. This translates into CASSRRQALYEQYF.

The V call is TRBV29-1, the J call TRBJ2-3; D is perhaps TRBD2 (5 bases). The germline V gene has CDR1 SQVTM and CDR2 ANQGSEA. The CDR3 is 12 amino acids. The germline V and J ends were trimmed by 3 bases and 6 bases, with 10 bases remaining between them. CDR3 coding DNA: TGCAGCGTTGATCTGTCGGGGGATACGCAGTATTTT. This translates into CSVDLSGDTQYF.

The chain carries TRBV7-6 and TRBJ1-1; D unresolved. Trimming stripped 1 base from V and 0 bases from J, with 12 bases between. Germline values: CDR1 SGHVS, CDR2 FNYEAQ. The CDR3 length is 16 residues. CDR3 region: CASSLEGGLMNTEAFF. CDR3 bases: TGTGCCAGCAGCTTAGAGGGCGGACTAATGAACACTGAAGCTTTCTTT.

There are a few counts of this clonotype. This sequence joins TRBV20-1 and TRBJ2-5; D may be TRBD1 or TRBD2 (6 bases each). Per germline, CDR1 DFQATT and CDR2 SNEGSKA (reference sequence). The CDR3 totals 16 residues. V was shortened by 1 base and J by 0 bases, with 15 bases between the two germline ends. This CDR3 reads CSARGPGAAYQETQYF. The CDR3, as DNA: TGCAGTGCTAGAGGGCCGGGGGCCGCGTACCAAGAGACCCAGTACTTC.

The table lists this clonotype with many counts. This chain joins TRBV12-3 or TRBV12-4 and TRBJ2-7; no definite D call. The CDR3 sequence is 13 residues long. V was pared by 5 bases and J by 2 bases, with 10 bases between. The CDR3 spells CASSLGRAYEQYF. The DNA for the CDR3 is TGTGCCAGCAGTCTCGGCCGCGCCTACGAGCAGTACTTC.

The J gene is TRBJ2-5, the V gene TRBV3-1; 10 nucleotides match TRBD2. The V and J ends lost 2 bases and 3 bases, in that order; junction bases with no gene match: 6. Germline-derived CDR1 and CDR2 are LGHDT and YNNKEL (reference sequence). This CDR3 is 16 amino acids long. The CDR3 nucleotides read TGTGCCAGCAGCCAACCTCACGGACTAGCGGAAGAGACCCAGTACTTC. It encodes CASSQPHGLAEETQYF.

The chain joins TRBV12-3 or TRBV12-4 to TRBJ2-1, with D uncertain. The ends were cut back, 4 bases at V and 4 bases at J, with 11 bases in the middle. The CDR3 spans 14 residues. The CDR3 here is CASSSGAVYNEQFF. As DNA, the CDR3 is TGTGCCAGCAGTTCCGGCGCGGTATACAATGAGCAGTTCTTC.

This clonotype was detected only a few times. The chain employs TRBV29-1 and TRBJ2-1, with a weak D call TRBD1 (5 bases). The CDR3 has 13 amino acids. Per the germline V gene, CDR1 is SQVTM and CDR2 is ANQGSEA. V gave up 4 bases and J gave up 7 bases, with 14 bases separating them. The CDR3 region is CSVANRGTNEQFF. The CDR3 nucleotides are TGCAGCGTTGCTAATAGGGGTACAAATGAGCAGTTCTTC.

At least ten counts were recorded for this clonotype. The rearrangement joins TRBV11-2 to TRBJ1-1, with D possibly matching TRBD1 (5 bases). Germline V gives CDR1 SGHAT, CDR2 FQNNGV. The CDR3 has 14 residues. V dropped 5 bases and J dropped 1 base, with 11 bases sitting between them. DNA of the CDR3: TGTGCCAGCAGCCTGGGACCGACGAACACTGAAGCTTTCTTT. Translating gives CASSLGPTNTEAFF.

This clonotype was seen a few times. The chain has TRBV9 and TRBJ2-7; D possibly corresponds to TRBD1 (6 bases). The ends were cut back, 0 bases at V and 2 bases at J, with 9 bases in the middle. Germline V gene lookup returns CDR1 SGDLS and CDR2 YYNGEE. The CDR3 runs to 14 residues. The CDR3 DNA is TGTGCCAGCAGCGTAGGGGACACCACCTACGAGCAGTACTTC. Translated, it gives CASSVGDTTYEQYF.

The J gene is TRBJ2-7, the V gene TRBV20-1, with a possible D match to TRBD2 (6 bases). The J call may be faulty, since TRBJ2-1 better matches the DNA end. Germline loops: CDR1 DFQATT, CDR2 SNEGSKA (reference sequence). CDR3 length: 14 residues. The DNA for the CDR3 is TGCAGTGCTAGAGTACTAGCAGCCTACAATGAGCAGTTCTTC. This translates into CSARVLAAYNEQFF.

V gene TRBV20-1 combines with J gene TRBJ2-1; D is unclear. CDR3 length: 12 amino acids. CDR1 and CDR2 from the germline V gene are DFQATT and SNEGSKA (reference sequence). V lost 5 bases and J 4 bases, leaving 9 bases between the germline ends. Here the CDR3 DNA reads TGCAGTGCTCCTCACTCTTACAATGAGCAGTTCTTC. Residues: CSAPHSYNEQFF.

The rearrangement links TRBV5-4 to TRBJ1-2, with 7 positions matching TRBD1. The length of the CDR3 is 13 residues. Germline V CDR1 and CDR2: SGHNT, YYREEE (reference sequence). The V segment lost 4 bases and the J segment 6 bases; nucleotides outside the gene matches: 6. The CDR3 is CASSTPTGNGYTF. CDR3 sequence (DNA): TGTGCCAGCAGCACGCCGACAGGGAATGGCTACACCTTC. The whole variable domain, filled in from reference TRBV5-4 and TRBJ1-2, reads ETGVTQSPTHLIKTRGQQVTLRCSSQSGHNTVSWYQQALGQGPQFIFQYYREEENGRGNFPPRFSGLQFPNYSSELNVNALELDDSALYLCASSTPTGNGYTFGSGTRLTVV.

The rearrangement uses TRBV20-1 and TRBJ1-4; D unresolved. Germline assignment: CDR1 DFQATT and CDR2 SNEGSKA (reference sequence). The CDR3 is 12 amino acids. V lost 3 bases and J lost 7, with 9 bases in between. CDR3 DNA sequence: TGCAGTGCTAGGAATCTATTTGAAAAACTGTTTTTT. Its protein product is CSARNLFEKLFF.

This clonotype was counted a few times. The J gene is TRBJ2-7, the V gene TRBV13; the D is unclear. This CDR3 is built from 13 residues. The germline V gene has CDR1 PRHDT and CDR2 FYEKMQ (reference sequence). Between the trimmed V and J ends, which lost 1 base and 4 bases, there was a span of 8 bases. The DNA for the CDR3 is TGTGCCAGCAGCTTAGAACAAGATTACGAGCAGTACTTC. It is translated as CASSLEQDYEQYF.

The chain has TRBV12-3 or TRBV12-4 and TRBJ2-5; 7 positions match TRBD2. The V and J ends lost 4 bases and 3 bases, in that order; junction bases with no gene match: 20. CDR3 length equals 19 residues. Here the CDR3 reads CASSSPTGLWQSAEETQYF. The CDR3, as DNA: TGTGCCAGCAGTTCTCCCACGGGACTATGGCAGTCAGCGGAAGAGACCCAGTACTTC.